This passage covers 19 T cell receptor beta chains from one sample sequenced in a study of blood T cell repertoires in COVID-19. This table comes from immunoSEQ multiplex PCR, and its TCRdb copy is limited to in-frame clones, with some not included. The table lists tens of thousands of clones, 80% to 85% of them singletons. Sequencing input: peripheral blood. These receptors all stem from a human donor with acute or convalescent COVID-19. The donor label of this sample is uncertain.

V is TRBV7-9 and J is TRBJ2-7; weak D call: TRBD1 (6 bases). Germline V gives CDR1 SEHNR, CDR2 FQNEAQ (reference sequence). The CDR3 runs 12 residues. V was pared by 5 bases and J by 12 bases, with 17 bases between. This chain's CDR3 is CASSLNRQVPYF. CDR3 coding DNA: TGTGCCAGCAGCCTGAATCGACAGGTCCCGTACTTC.

V gene TRBV5-1 combines with J gene TRBJ2-1, with D possibly matching TRBD2 (6 bases). Germline CDR1 is SGHRS and CDR2 is YFSETQ. V lost 2 bases and J 5 bases, leaving 17 bases between the germline ends. The CDR3 consists of 16 residues. CDR3: CASSLRDSLYNNEQFF. As DNA, the CDR3 is TGCGCCAGCAGCTTACGGGACTCTCTTTATAACAATGAGCAGTTCTTC.

The chain links TRBV11-3 to TRBJ2-3; the D is unclear. The germline V gene encodes CDR1 SGHNT and CDR2 YENEEA. There are 14 residues in the CDR3. V was cut by 3 bases and J by 0 bases, with 7 bases left in between. CDR3 nucleotide sequence: TGTGCCAGCAGCTTGCAAGAGAGCACAGATACGCAGTATTTT. Amino acid sequence: CASSLQESTDTQYF.

V gene TRBV11-3 combines with J gene TRBJ1-1; D is perhaps TRBD1 (6 bases). Germline V gene sequence: CDR1 SGHNT, CDR2 YENEEA. The CDR3 is 14 amino acids. V lost 2 bases, J lost 4 bases, and 11 bases lay in between. The CDR3 here is CASSLSGDVTEAFF. The CDR3, as DNA: TGTGCCAGCAGCTTATCAGGGGACGTCACTGAAGCTTTCTTT.

This sequence joins TRBV7-9 and TRBJ1-1; TRBD1 aligns across 8 bases. Germline CDR1 reads SEHNR; CDR2 reads FQNEAQ (reference sequence). The CDR3 has 14 residues. The ends lost 5 bases at V and 4 bases at J; junction bases unmatched: 6. CDR3 sequence (DNA): TGTGCCAGCAGCGTCGGACAGGGAAGCACTGAAGCTTTCTTT. As protein: CASSVGQGSTEAFF.

J is TRBJ2-7 and V is TRBV4-1; 7 nucleotides match TRBD2. The CDR3 totals 18 residues. Germline lookup yields CDR1 MGHRA and CDR2 YSYEKL. V lost 2 bases, J lost 2 bases, and 15 bases stayed unmatched. CDR3 region: CASSQILGIRTSPYEQYF. The DNA of the CDR3 is TGCGCCAGCAGCCAAATACTAGGCATCAGGACTAGTCCCTACGAGCAGTACTTC.

This CDR3 reads CASSHMTSGGTDTQYF. CDR3 in DNA: TGTGCCAGCAGCCATATGACTAGCGGGGGCACAGATACGCAGTATTTT. The chain employs TRBV21-1 and TRBJ2-3; the D call of TRBD2 is as the table states it, not checked on the DNA. TRBV21-1 is labeled a pseudogene. The CDR3 sequence is 16 residues long.

The J gene is TRBJ1-6, the V gene TRBV7-3, with D unresolved. The CDR3 is made up of 16 amino acids. V dropped 0 bases and J dropped 3 bases, with 9 bases sitting between them. CDR1 is SGHTA, CDR2 FQGTGA, per germline. CDR3 coding DNA: TGTGCCAGCAGCTTAACGGCAGGCGTCTATAATTCACCCCTCCACTTT. Translation gives CASSLTAGVYNSPLHF.

The chain has TRBV2 and TRBJ2-1, with D possibly TRBD2 on 6 matching bases. The CDR3 length is 11 residues. Germline CDR1 reads SNHLY; CDR2 reads FYNNEI. Trimming shortened V by 4 bases and J by 15 bases, and 13 bases separated the two germline ends. CDR3 sequence reads: CASSGDSRSFF. In nucleotides, the CDR3 is TGTGCCAGCAGTGGGGACTCCCGGTCGTTCTTC.

The chain is built from TRBV7-9 and TRBJ2-2; D perhaps matches TRBD1 (6 bases). Trimming removed 5 bases from V and 4 bases from J, with 14 bases in between. Germline V gene data show CDR1 as SEHNR and CDR2 as FQNEAQ (reference sequence). The CDR3 is made up of 15 amino acids. The CDR3 DNA is TGTGCCAGCAGCCCCGTTAACAGGGTCACCGGGGAGCTGTTTTTT. It yields the protein CASSPVNRVTGELFF.

The V gene is TRBV27, the J gene TRBJ1-2; D unclear. V was cut by 3 bases and J by 4 bases, with 9 bases left in between. The CDR3 consists of 13 residues. Germline CDR1 and CDR2: MNHEY and SMNVEV (reference sequence). CDR3 loop: CASSLAGSYGYTF. The CDR3 DNA reads TGTGCCAGCAGTTTGGCCGGGAGCTATGGCTACACCTTC.

The genes are TRBV7-8 and TRBJ1-3; TRBD1 aligns across 12 bases. CDR1 and CDR2 (germline): SGHVS, FQNEAQ. The CDR3 length is 16 residues. V dropped 5 bases and J dropped 4; count of bases not matched to a gene: 6. The DNA of the CDR3 is TGTGCCAGCAGCCTATGGGACAGGGGGCGAGGAAACACCATATATTTT. Residues: CASSLWDRGRGNTIYF.

This chain uses TRBV14 with TRBJ1-1, with 8 bases matching TRBD1. The ends lost 0 bases at V and 6 bases at J; junction bases unmatched: 15. The CDR3 has 18 residues. Germline loops: CDR1 SGHDN, CDR2 FVKESK. The CDR3 is CASSQESDRASRMSEAFF. The CDR3 DNA is TGTGCCAGCAGCCAAGAATCGGACAGGGCCTCGAGAATGTCTGAAGCTTTCTTT.

V usage is TRBV3-1 (or the pseudogene TRBV3-2) and J usage is TRBJ2-1; TRBD2 aligns across 12 bases. Germline CDR1 LGHDT, CDR2 YNNKEL (reference sequence). The ends lost 4 bases at V and 8 bases at J; junction bases unmatched: 9. The CDR3 sequence is 16 residues long. The CDR3 region is CASSPSLAGGGDEQFF. CDR3 nucleotide sequence: TGTGCCAGCAGCCCGTCACTAGCGGGGGGCGGAGATGAGCAGTTCTTC.

The chain couples TRBV6-5 to TRBJ1-6; D is unresolved. Germline V gene sequence: CDR1 MNHEY, CDR2 SVGAGI. The CDR3 runs 13 residues. V lost 8 bases and J 3 bases, leaving 8 bases between the germline ends. CDR3 coding DNA: TGTGCCAGCCGACAAGTCTATAATTCACCCCTCCACTTT. This translates into CASRQVYNSPLHF.

V usage is TRBV28 and J usage is TRBJ1-2; TRBD1 is a possible D gene (5 bases). The germline V gene encodes CDR1 MDHEN and CDR2 SYDVKM. Between the trimmed V and J ends, which lost 1 base and 6 bases, there was a span of 12 bases. CDR3 length: 14 residues. CDR3 sequence reads: CASSLSWGPNGYTF. The CDR3 DNA follows: TGTGCCAGCAGTTTATCGTGGGGCCCCAATGGCTACACCTTC.

This clone was seen a handful of times. The chain recombines TRBV6-2 or TRBV6-3 with TRBJ2-7; 14 nucleotides match TRBD2. Germline V gene data show CDR1 as MNHEY and CDR2 as SVGEGT. CDR3 length: 17 amino acids. Trimming removed 4 bases from V and 1 base from J; junction bases left unmatched: 6. CDR3 amino acids: CASSSYRTSGRSYEQYF. The DNA of the CDR3 is TGTGCCAGCAGTTCCTACCGGACTAGCGGGAGGTCCTACGAGCAGTACTTC.

The rearrangement joins TRBV27 to TRBJ2-3; TRBD2 agrees at 10 bases. Germline V gene lookup returns CDR1 MNHEY and CDR2 SMNVEV (reference sequence). The CDR3 runs 16 residues. V shed 3 bases and J 2 bases; nucleotides not matched to a gene: 5. CDR3 sequence: CASSFSGRPTTDTQYF. The DNA for the CDR3 is TGTGCCAGCAGTTTTAGCGGGAGGCCGACCACAGATACGCAGTATTTT.

The rearrangement uses TRBV5-1 and TRBJ1-1; D is undetermined. The CDR3 is 14 residues long. Germline V gene data show CDR1 as SGHRS and CDR2 as YFSETQ. V was clipped by 4 bases and J by 4 bases, with 14 bases between them. CDR3 DNA: TGCGCCAGCAGCCCCTCAGCCGGAGGCACTGAAGCTTTCTTT. Its translation: CASSPSAGGTEAFF.